The sequence of this T cell receptor (beta chain) was determined in a study of shared clonotypes between healthy human individuals. Germline V gene data show CDR1 as SGHDT and CDR2 as YYEEEE. V shed 1 base and J shed 3 bases, with 7 bases lying between them. The CDR3 runs to 13 residues. Here immunoSEQ multiplex PCR was the method, and the copy in TCRdb shows in-frame clones only, minus some. The profile covers about 2 million clones, with about 95% appearing a single time and 0.95% to 1.5% taken by the ten largest. CD45RO-negative CD8 cells positively selected for CCR7 made up the naive population, which excluded terminally differentiated effector memory CD45RA+ cells. The study, taken as a whole, reports: With a handful of donors compared, 4% to 5% of naive CD4 clonotypes were shared.

This clone was observed a single time. The antigen is not known. The material sequenced was naive CD8+ T cells sorted from blood. The rearrangement uses TRBV5-6 and TRBJ1-1; D is unclear. This clonotype originated in a man aged 18 to 30 in good health. CDR3 sequence reads: CASSLLLDTEAFF. The CDR3 bases are TGTGCCAGCAGCTTGCTCTTGGACACTGAAGCTTTCTTT.